This section outlines one T cell receptor (beta chain) sequence together with its context. Its antigen is still unknown. No base quality values were provided; no much bigger clone lies one nucleotide off. This sample was taken from a study of cytomegalovirus exposure and HLA in healthy donors (dated by TCRdb to 2017 to 2019). Describing the broader study: According to an earlier analysis of a few hundred of the donors, about 180 million T cells yielded 117 million unique TCR beta sequences and approximately 280 Gb of sequence data. Around 330 gigabases of sequencing data and approximately 91 million unique TCR sequences made up an early release that covered around 640 HLA-typed donors. Of the roughly 400 genotyped donors, 65% to 90% fell in the genetic ancestry cluster associated with self-reported Caucasian donors. The study was designed to test whether signatures of past pathogen exposure could be identified by cataloging public T cell receptors. Using immunosequencing, the study profiled T cell repertoires from around 670 subjects and related those repertoires to cytomegalovirus serostatus. Along with the roughly 670-subject first cohort, a separate validation cohort of some 130 different subjects was used. High-throughput TCR immunosequencing, statistical association of individual TCRs with disease status, and machine learning were combined to predict cytomegalovirus infection status. A later analysis re-examined previously published TCR beta repertoires from 500 to 700 donors and added high-resolution HLA genotyping to investigate patterns of TCR occurrence. In the later analysis, no new phenotypic data were used to find candidate immune exposures; instead, reliance was placed on TCR beta sequences and their occurrence across donors. In an earlier analysis of over 550 of the donors, high-throughput TCR beta sequencing was used to judge whether each TCR beta V gene segment behaved as functional or pseudogenic. Alongside the repertoire data, information on donor age, sex, ethnicity and CMV serostatus was compiled. Genome-wide SNP genotypes for about 55% of the roughly 670 donors were used in a later genetic analysis, which treated that subset as a discovery cohort. All discovery cohort repertoires had been generated on a single sequencing platform. HLA typing covered class I and class II loci at four-digit resolution. Typing coverage varied by locus: about 629-640 donors for A, B, C, DRB1 and DQB1; roughly 500 for DQA1; more than 600 for DPA1; approximately 450 for DPB1. Roughly 5 DR-DQ haplotypes were handled as single units for association and clustering because linkage in the cohort was strong. Among roughly 370 genotyped donors of the cohort, an average of around 240,000 unique TCR beta nucleotide sequences were sequenced per donor, around a sixth of them non-productive.

In the germline V gene (reference sequence), CDR1 corresponds to SGHNT and CDR2 to YYREEE. The germline V end is reduced by 2 bases and the J end by 5 bases; junction bases left unmatched: 6. The CDR3 runs 16 amino acids, cysteine and phenylalanine included. Only CDR3 DNA remains: 48 bases, in frame from the first base. Points the paper makes about the study in general: The presence/absence analyses assumed that sequencing depth was roughly uniform across donors, and that assumption may not be true. In a later analysis, HLA-associated TCR beta chains showed more clonal expansion and lower generation probabilities than non-associated chains that were equally common. Broadly in line with IMGT annotations, most TCR beta V segments showed up in productive rearrangements about 87% or about 30% of the time in an earlier analysis of around 550 of the donors. Because some donors lacked HLA typing at each locus, the association tests relied only on the typed subset. Several of the top co-occurrence clusters appeared to be linked to parvovirus B19, influenza, CMV and Epstein-Barr virus, according to a later analysis. According to the authors, the approach could potentially be generalized to other disease states and immunological phenotypes. The study listed 164 TCR beta chains as associated with cytomegalovirus. Only TCR beta chains were sequenced in this cohort, and the absence of alpha or paired-chain data limited detectable features. In a later analysis, the rate of TCR association differed among HLA loci, with DRB1 alleles having the most associated TCRs and HLA-C alleles having the fewest. In vitro tests confirmed that three of the cytomegalovirus-associated TCR beta chains recognize cytomegalovirus antigens. Because counts were too low, about 15 rarely observed V segments, including chromosome 9 orphons, were left out of the earlier analysis of several hundred of the donors. Some IMGT-functional V segments, including TRBV6-2 and TRBV6-3, could not be distinguished by the 87-base-pair reads and were therefore excluded. Correlated functional status among segregating V segments might reflect linkage disequilibrium, but an unknown experimental factor could not be ruled out. Specific HLA alleles were associated with 16,951 TCR beta sequences at a false discovery rate of 0.05 in a later analysis. A cluster of highly shared sequence variants was judged likely to represent a technical artifact of the sequencing pipeline. A later genetic analysis reported fewer N-insertions in productive TCRs among donors in an Asian-associated ancestry cluster than the roughly 690-donor mean. A further reported finding was that TCR beta sequences accurately predicted the HLA-A and HLA-B alleles for most subjects in the first cohort. An association between a missense DCLRE1C variant and V-gene and J-gene trimming of TCR beta chains was found in a later genetic analysis and replicated in an independent cohort. Most CMV-associated TCR beta chains appeared to be HLA-restricted in a later analysis, and the HLA associations seemed to be driven largely by CMV exposure. Strong co-occurrence of HLA alleles, especially DR and DQ, made assigning TCR associations to individual alleles difficult. Immune exposure information for the cohort was limited to CMV serostatus. In both the original and validation cohorts, the classifier was reported to diagnose cytomegalovirus status with high specificity and sensitivity. Across donors, most TCR sequences were observed very rarely, whereas some public TCRs were present in many individuals.

The cohort was made up of under 800 healthy bone marrow donors. Cohort members were all nominally healthy when sampled, although unrecorded immune exposures were likely present. The donor was CMV seronegative and belonged to the group of 320 or so seronegative cohort members. Every donor gave a peripheral blood sample, and the peripheral blood mononuclear cells from that sample were used for TCR beta sequencing. The Qiagen DNeasy Blood Extraction Kit was used to extract genomic DNA from the blood cell samples. The method was the immunoSEQ multiplex PCR assay. The multiplex PCR relied on a mix of 60 forward primers for TCR Vbeta segments and 13 reverse primers for TCR Jbeta segments. Amplification of the CDR3 region of rearranged TCR beta genes was performed with a multiplex PCR assay on genomic DNA. The Illumina HiSeq System was used to sequence the amplified TCR beta libraries as 87-base-pair reads. In the authors' own workflow: A later analysis counted approximately 76 million unique TCR beta chains across the 550 to 700 repertoires, and 10 million to 12 million of these chains were shared by at least two donors. Raw reads were error-corrected and collapsed into unique sequences by a nearest-neighbor algorithm in which closely related sequences were merged to remove PCR and sequencing errors. To assign V, D and J gene segments, CDR3 sequences were aligned to IMGT reference sequences. Each retained sequence needed at least a six-nucleotide match to both a V gene segment and a J gene segment. A rearrangement was called productive if the CDR3 had no stop codons and remained in frame with V and J, and every other rearrangement was called non-productive. Following IMGT convention, CDR3 was defined as the stretch from the second conserved V-encoded cysteine up to the conserved J-encoded phenylalanine. The earlier analysis of about 610 of the donors excluded any sequence lacking an unambiguous match to a single V gene segment. An earlier analysis of under 750 of the donors called V segments functional above 56.7% productive rearrangements and segregating when the between-donor standard deviation exceeded 5%. A statistical classification framework was built for diagnosing cytomegalovirus status from the catalog of TCR beta chain sequences. In a later analysis, V and J genes were assigned by comparing TCR nucleotide sequences against IMGT/GENE-DB human TR gene sequences. The TCRdist pipeline was used in a later analysis to assign CDR3 sequences and most-parsimonious VDJ recombination scenarios. In a later analysis, each TCR beta chain was defined by its CDR3 amino acid sequence together with its V-gene family, and reads without a unique V-gene family were excluded. A later analysis removed 550 to 650 highly shared, low-generation-probability nucleotide sequences to deal with suspected cross-contamination and a sequencing artifact. For each public chain, a later analysis derived a clonal expansion index from normalized ranks of inferred template counts within each repertoire. A later analysis computed generation probabilities with a VDJ recombination model fitted to out-of-frame rearrangements, and checked the results against IGoR. A later analysis scored TCR-TCR, TCR-HLA and TCR-CMV co-occurrence with hypergeometric tests, applying a repertoire-size bias correction to TCR pairs. A later analysis estimated false discovery rates by permuting HLA or CMV assignments 20 times. In a later analysis, co-occurring TCRs were grouped with DBSCAN, and TCRdist sequence similarity was added when clustering was performed within HLA-allele-positive subsets. For co-occurrence clustering, repertoires with fewer than 30,000 or more than 120,000 public chains were excluded, along with a handful of repertoires with anomalous nucleotide sharing. The immuneACCESS repertoire file appears here via TCRdb, limited to in-frame rearrangements. These files lack a portion of the clones; in checked studies, under half of the deficit traces to unresolved V genes, and the cause of the others is not known. V and J calls and clone size follow that table, whereas D and trimming were derived from the DNA. Across this sample there are about 150,000 clones, with roughly four fifths seen only once. In total, the top ten clones hold roughly 1.5% of the sample.

This TCR was sampled from a middle-aged man in good health and CMV-seronegative. Recombination connected TRBV5-4 to TRBJ2-1; the central 11 bases match TRBD2. Sequenced material: PBMCs. Here is the DNA: TGTGCCAGCAGCTTAATGCTAGCGGGAGGACACAATGAGCAGTTCTTC. It specifies CASSLMLAGGHNEQFF.